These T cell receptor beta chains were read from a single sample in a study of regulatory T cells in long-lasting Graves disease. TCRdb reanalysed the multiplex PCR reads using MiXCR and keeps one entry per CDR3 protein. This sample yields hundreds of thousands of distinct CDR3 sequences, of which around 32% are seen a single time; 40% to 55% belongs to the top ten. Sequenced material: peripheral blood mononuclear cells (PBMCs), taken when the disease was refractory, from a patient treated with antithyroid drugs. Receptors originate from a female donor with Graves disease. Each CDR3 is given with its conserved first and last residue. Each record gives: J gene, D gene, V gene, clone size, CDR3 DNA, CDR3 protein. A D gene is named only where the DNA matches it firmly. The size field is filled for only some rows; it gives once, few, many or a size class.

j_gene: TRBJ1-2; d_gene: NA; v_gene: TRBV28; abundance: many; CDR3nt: TGTGCCAGCTATGGGGCACATGACGGTGGCTATGGCTACACCTTC; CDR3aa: CASYGAHDGGYGYTF
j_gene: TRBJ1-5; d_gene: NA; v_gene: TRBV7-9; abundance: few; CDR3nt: TGTGCCAGCAGTTGGGCCGACGAGATCCAGCATTTT; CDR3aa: CASSWADEIQHF
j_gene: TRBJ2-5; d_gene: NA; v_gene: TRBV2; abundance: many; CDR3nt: TGTGCCAGCACTGAATGGCGGGGCCTTCAAGAGACCCAGTACTTC; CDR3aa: CASTEWRGLQETQYF
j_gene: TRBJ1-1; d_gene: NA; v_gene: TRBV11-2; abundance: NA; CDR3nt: TGTGCCAGCAGCACCATAAACACAAAGAACACTGAAGCTTTCTTT; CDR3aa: CASSTINTKNTEAFF
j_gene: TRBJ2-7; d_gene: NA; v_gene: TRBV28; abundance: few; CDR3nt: TGTGCCAGCAGGAAGGGGGTCCCCGTCTACGAGCAGTACTTC; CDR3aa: CASRKGVPVYEQYF
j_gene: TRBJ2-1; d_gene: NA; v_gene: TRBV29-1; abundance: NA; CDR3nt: TGCAGCGTCAACAGACTTGCAACTGACTCCTACAATGAGCAGTTCTTC; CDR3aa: CSVNRLATDSYNEQFF
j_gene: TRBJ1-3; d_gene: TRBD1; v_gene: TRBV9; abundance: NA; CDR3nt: TGTGCCAGCAGCGTTACAAGACAGGGGTTTTCTGGAAACACCATATATTTT; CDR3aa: CASSVTRQGFSGNTIYF
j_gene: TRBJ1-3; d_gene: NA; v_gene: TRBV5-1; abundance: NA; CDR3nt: TGCGCCAGCAGCCTGGGACGGGGGCGAAGAAACACCATATATTTT; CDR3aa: CASSLGRGRRNTIYF
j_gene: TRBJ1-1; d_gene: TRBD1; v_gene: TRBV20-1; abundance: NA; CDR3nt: TGCAGTGCTAGAGAAGGGGGCAGGAGCCTCCCGGAAGCTTTCTTT; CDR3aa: CSAREGGRSLPEAFF
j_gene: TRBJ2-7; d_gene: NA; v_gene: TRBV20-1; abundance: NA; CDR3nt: TGCAGTGCTTCCCTTTCCGTTAACGGGGACGAGCAGTACTTC; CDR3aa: CSASLSVNGDEQYF
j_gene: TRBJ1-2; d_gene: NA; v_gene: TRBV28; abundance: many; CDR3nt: TGTGCCAGCCTCGGGGGTAACTATGGCTACACCTTC; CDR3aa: CASLGGNYGYTF
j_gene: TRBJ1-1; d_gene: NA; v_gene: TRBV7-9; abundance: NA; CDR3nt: TGTGCCAGCAGGAGATTACACGGGGCGACTGAAGCTTTCTTT; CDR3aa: CASRRLHGATEAFF
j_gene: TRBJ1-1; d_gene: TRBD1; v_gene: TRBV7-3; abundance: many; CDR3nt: TGTGCCAGCAGCTTAAACAGGGGCGGCACTGAAGCTTTCTTT; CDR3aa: CASSLNRGGTEAFF
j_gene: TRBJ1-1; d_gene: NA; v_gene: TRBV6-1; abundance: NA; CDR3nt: TGTGCCAGCAGTGAAATGGGGCCCTTGTCGCCTGAAGCTTTCTTT; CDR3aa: CASSEMGPLSPEAFF
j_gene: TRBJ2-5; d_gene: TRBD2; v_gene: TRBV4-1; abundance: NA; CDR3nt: TGCGCCAGCAGCCAAGGTTTTTTGGGACTAGCGAGAAGAGAGACCCAGTACTTC; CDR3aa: CASSQGFLGLARRETQYF